This TCR beta chain originates from a study of T cell responses to AZD1222 COVID-19 vaccine. Clones were read by immunoSEQ multiplex PCR, and TCRdb kept only the in-frame ones, dropping some. The data contain approximately 150,000 clones, 87% of them singletons. Germline V gives CDR1 MDHEN, CDR2 SYDVKM. V gave up 4 bases and J gave up 2 bases, with 8 bases separating them. The CDR3 runs 13 residues. The chain joins TRBV28 to TRBJ1-2; the D gene is possibly TRBD1 (6 bases). This TCR derives from an adult who received the AZD1222 COVID-19 vaccine. Sample: peripheral blood, taken 28 days after the second AZD1222 dose. The CDR3 loop reads CASSSTGNYGYTF. CDR3 sequence (DNA): TGTGCCAGCAGTTCTACAGGGAACTATGGCTACACCTTC.